Shown below are 2 T cell receptor beta chains from a single sample sequenced in a study of response to subunit inactivated influenza vaccine. A single record per CDR3 protein comes from TCRdb applying MiXCR to the RT-PCR reads. The data contain about 800,000 distinct CDR3 sequences, approximately 21% of them singletons. The material was PBMCs from blood, obtained about 5 days after vaccination. These receptors were taken from a middle-aged man who received an inactivated influenza vaccine.

This clonotype was counted at least ten times. CDR3 sequence (DNA): TGTGCCAGCAGTGAATATGGCTATGGCTACACCTTC. Translation: CASSEYGYGYTF. The chain employs TRBV6-1 and TRBJ1-2; no clear D gene. CDR1 is MNHNS and CDR2 is SASEGT in the germline V gene. The V end lost 2 bases, the J end lost 4 bases, and 5 bases lay between the germline ends. This CDR3 has 12 residues.

This clonotype turned up a few times. The V and J genes are TRBV20-1 and TRBJ2-1; 7 bases are shared with TRBD2. Germline V gene data show CDR1 as DFQATT and CDR2 as SNEGSKA (reference sequence). This CDR3 region has 13 residues. The ends lost 4 bases at V and 9 bases at J; junction bases unmatched: 9. CDR3 sequence reads: CSATGGDRGEQFF. DNA of the CDR3: TGCAGTGCTACTGGGGGGGATCGAGGTGAGCAGTTCTTC.